The rows below give T cell receptor beta chains drawn from one sample of a study of blood T cell repertoires in COVID-19. Generated by immunoSEQ multiplex PCR, the TCRdb table keeps only in-frame clones and is missing some. In the table there are 400,000 to 500,000 clones, 70% to 90% of which are singletons. The sequencing input was PBMCs or T cells enriched from blood (not recorded which). The receptor source for this set is a woman in her thirties or forties who had recovered from COVID-19. Each CDR3 is given with its conserved first and last residue. Expanded clones are given a class, and other clones once, few, many or no size at all.

. TRBJ1-2 TRBV19 CASSINTGTGIGYTF
. TRBJ2-7 TRBV10-3 CAINGQGSFYEQYF
. TRBJ2-3 TRBV11-2 CASSLDGRGQNTDTQYF
. TRBJ1-3 TRBV11-2 CASSLSRPGNTIYF
. TRBJ2-1 TRBV6-5 CASSTSLALEQFF
. TRBJ1-4 TRBV5-1 CASSSGTATNEKLFF
once TRBJ1-5 TRBV2 CASGSQPQHF
. TRBJ2-5 TRBV5-1 CASSLGGGQETQYF
. TRBJ1-2 TRBV10-3 CAISGDRDNGYTF
. TRBJ1-2 TRBV14 CASSRSPYRGGGYTF
. TRBJ2-2 TRBV25-1 CASSLVRGDTGELFF
. TRBJ1-6 TRBV18 CASSHRTGWSKNSPLHF
. TRBJ1-4 TRBV6-6 CASSHQQGTNEKLFF
. TRBJ2-2 TRBV29-1 CSVAGLAGDTGELFF
. TRBJ2-1 TRBV5-8 CASSFATYNEQFF
. TRBJ2-7 TRBV7-6 CASSLDPTTSGSEQYF
. TRBJ1-5 TRBV4-3 CASSQEAGQGYQPQHF
. TRBJ2-1 TRBV7-6 CASSVTSGAYNEQFF
. TRBJ2-7 TRBV15 CATSRGRDRGLPFSYEQYF
once TRBJ2-7 TRBV7-9 CASSSGLGGYEQYF
. TRBJ1-1 TRBV11-2 CASRRDTGAFF